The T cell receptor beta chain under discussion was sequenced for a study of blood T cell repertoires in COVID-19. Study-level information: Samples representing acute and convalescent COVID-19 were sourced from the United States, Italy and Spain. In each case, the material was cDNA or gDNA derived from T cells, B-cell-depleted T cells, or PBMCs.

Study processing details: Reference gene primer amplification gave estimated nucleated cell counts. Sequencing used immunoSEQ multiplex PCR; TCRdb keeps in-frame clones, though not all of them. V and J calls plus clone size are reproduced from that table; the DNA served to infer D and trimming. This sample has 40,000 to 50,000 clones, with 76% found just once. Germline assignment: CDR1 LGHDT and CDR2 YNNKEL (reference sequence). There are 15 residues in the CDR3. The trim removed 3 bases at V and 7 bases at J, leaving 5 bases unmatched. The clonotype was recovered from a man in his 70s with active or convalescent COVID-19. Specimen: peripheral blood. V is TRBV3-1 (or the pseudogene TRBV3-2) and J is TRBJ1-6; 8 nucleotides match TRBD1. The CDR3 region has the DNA TGTGCCAGCAGCCAGCGACAGGGGATGAATTCACCCCTCCACTTT. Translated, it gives CASSQRQGMNSPLHF.